Sequencing of this T cell receptor beta chain was carried out in a study of blood T cell repertoires in COVID-19. Overall study: From T cells, B-cell-depleted T cells, or PBMCs came the material, which was cDNA or gDNA.

Profiled with immunoSEQ multiplex PCR; TCRdb holds only in-frame clones, not every one. The sample records under 60,000 clones, about 83% being singletons. Germline CDR1 SGHTA, CDR2 FQGNSA. V shed 5 bases and J shed 7 bases, with 17 bases lying between them. The CDR3 has 15 amino acids. Sequenced sample: peripheral blood. The source is a human donor in a cohort sampled during active COVID-19. The chain carries TRBV7-2 and TRBJ2-2, with D perhaps TRBD2 (7 bases). In nucleotides, the CDR3 is TGTGCCAGCAGCGTACGGGGGGCCGGGAGCGGGGAGCTGTTTTTT. Translated: CASSVRGAGSGELFF.